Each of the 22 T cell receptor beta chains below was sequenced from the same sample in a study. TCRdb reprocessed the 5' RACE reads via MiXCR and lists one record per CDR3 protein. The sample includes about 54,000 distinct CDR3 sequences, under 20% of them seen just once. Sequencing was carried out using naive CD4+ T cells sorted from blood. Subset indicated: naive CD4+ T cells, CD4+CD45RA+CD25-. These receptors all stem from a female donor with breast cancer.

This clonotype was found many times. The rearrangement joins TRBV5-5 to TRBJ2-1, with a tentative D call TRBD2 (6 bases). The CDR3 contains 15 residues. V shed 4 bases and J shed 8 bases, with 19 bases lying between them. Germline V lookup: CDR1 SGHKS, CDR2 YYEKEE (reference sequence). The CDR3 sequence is CASSGEERFEDEQFF. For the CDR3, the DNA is TGTGCCAGCAGCGGGGAGGAGCGATTCGAGGATGAGCAGTTCTTC.

The CDR3 DNA is TGTGCCAGCAGTGGTTCTCCGAACACTGAAGCTTTCTTT. Its translation: CASSGSPNTEAFF. V is TRBV27 and J is TRBJ1-1; no firm D call. Germline V CDR1 and CDR2: MNHEY, SMNVEV (reference sequence). Between the trimmed V and J ends, which lost 5 bases and 1 base, there was a span of 8 bases. This CDR3 has 13 residues.

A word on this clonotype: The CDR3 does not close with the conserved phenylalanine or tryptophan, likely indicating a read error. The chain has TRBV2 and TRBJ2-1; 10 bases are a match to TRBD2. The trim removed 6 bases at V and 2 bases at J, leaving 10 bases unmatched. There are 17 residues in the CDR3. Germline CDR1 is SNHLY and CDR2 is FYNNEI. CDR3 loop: CASRPRIAGGPYNEQFL. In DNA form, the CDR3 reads TGTGCCAGCAGACCCAGAATAGCGGGAGGCCCCTACAATGAGCAGTTCCTC.

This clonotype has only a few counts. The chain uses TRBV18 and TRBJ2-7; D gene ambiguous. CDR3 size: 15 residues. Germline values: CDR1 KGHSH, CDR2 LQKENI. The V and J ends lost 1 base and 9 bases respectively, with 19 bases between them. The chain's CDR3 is CASSPQGSSYDGQYF. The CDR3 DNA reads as TGTGCCAGCTCACCACAGGGTTCCAGCTACGACGGGCAGTACTTC.

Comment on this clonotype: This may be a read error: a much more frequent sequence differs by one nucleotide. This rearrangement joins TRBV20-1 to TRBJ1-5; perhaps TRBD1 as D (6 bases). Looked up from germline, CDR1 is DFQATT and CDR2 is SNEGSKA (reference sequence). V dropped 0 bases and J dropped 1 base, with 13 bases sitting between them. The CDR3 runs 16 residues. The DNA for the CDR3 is TGCAGTGCTAGAGAGAACAGGGCTCAGAGCAATCAGCCCCAGCATTTT. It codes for CSARENRAQSNQPQHF.

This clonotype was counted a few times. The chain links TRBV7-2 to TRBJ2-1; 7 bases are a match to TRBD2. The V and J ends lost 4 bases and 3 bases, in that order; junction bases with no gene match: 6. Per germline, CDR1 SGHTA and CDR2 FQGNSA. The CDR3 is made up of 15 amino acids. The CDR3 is CASSSSGTNYNEQFF. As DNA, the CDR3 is TGTGCCAGCAGCTCAAGCGGGACCAACTACAATGAGCAGTTCTTC.

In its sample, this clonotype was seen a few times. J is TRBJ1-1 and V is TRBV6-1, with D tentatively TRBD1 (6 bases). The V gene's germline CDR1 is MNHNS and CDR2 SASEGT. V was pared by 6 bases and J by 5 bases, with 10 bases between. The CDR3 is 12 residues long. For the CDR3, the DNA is TGTGCCAGCAGACTACAGGGAACTGAAGCTTTCTTT. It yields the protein CASRLQGTEAFF.

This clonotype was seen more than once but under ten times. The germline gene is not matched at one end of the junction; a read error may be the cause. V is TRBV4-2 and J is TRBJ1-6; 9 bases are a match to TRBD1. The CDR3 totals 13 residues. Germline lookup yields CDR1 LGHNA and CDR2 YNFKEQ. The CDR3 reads CASSQDLRDRVTF. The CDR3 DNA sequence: TGTGCCAGCAGCCAAGACCTCCGGGACAGGGTCACATTT.

CDR3 bases: TGTGCCAGCAGCTTTCGGATACAACTTGGGGATACGCAGTATTTT. Translating gives CASSFRIQLGDTQYF. The chain carries TRBV5-5 and TRBJ2-3; D remains unclear. There are 15 residues in the CDR3. From germline, CDR1 is SGHKS and CDR2 YYEKEE (reference sequence). The V end was cut by 2 bases, the J end by 6 bases, with 16 bases between.

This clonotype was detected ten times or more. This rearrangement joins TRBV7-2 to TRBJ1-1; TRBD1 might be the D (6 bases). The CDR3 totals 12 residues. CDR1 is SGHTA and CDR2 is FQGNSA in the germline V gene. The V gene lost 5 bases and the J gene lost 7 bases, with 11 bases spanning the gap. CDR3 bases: TGTGCCAGCAGCCAAGGACAGCTTGAAGCTTTCTTT. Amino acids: CASSQGQLEAFF.

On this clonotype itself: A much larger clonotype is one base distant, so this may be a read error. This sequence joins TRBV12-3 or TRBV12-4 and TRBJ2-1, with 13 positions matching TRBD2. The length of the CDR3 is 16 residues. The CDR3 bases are TGTGCCAGCAGCCACGGACTAGCGGGAGTTGCGGATGAGCAGCTCTTC. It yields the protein CASSHGLAGVADEQLF.

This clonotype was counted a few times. CDR3 protein: CASSLHSEGGNEQFF. CDR3 bases: TGTGCCAGCAGCCTTCATAGCGAAGGAGGCAATGAGCAGTTCTTC. The J gene is TRBJ2-1, the V gene TRBV7-9, with a tentative D call TRBD2 (5 bases). Germline V gene sequence: CDR1 SEHNR, CDR2 FQNEAQ (reference sequence). V was pared by 5 bases and J by 6 bases, with 17 bases between. The CDR3 extends over 15 amino acids.

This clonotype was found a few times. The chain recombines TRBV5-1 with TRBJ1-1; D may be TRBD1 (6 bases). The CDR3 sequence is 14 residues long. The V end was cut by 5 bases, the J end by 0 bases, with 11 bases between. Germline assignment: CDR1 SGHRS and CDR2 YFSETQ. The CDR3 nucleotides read TGCGCCAGCAGATGGGACACCATGAACACTGAAGCTTTCTTT. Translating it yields CASRWDTMNTEAFF.

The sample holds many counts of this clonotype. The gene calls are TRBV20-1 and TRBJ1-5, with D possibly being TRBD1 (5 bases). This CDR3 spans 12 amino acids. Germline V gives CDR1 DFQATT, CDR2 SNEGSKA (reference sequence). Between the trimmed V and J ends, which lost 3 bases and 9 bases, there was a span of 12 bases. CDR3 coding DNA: TGCAGTGCTAGTAAAGGGGTTGGGCCCCAGCATTTT. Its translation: CSASKGVGPQHF.

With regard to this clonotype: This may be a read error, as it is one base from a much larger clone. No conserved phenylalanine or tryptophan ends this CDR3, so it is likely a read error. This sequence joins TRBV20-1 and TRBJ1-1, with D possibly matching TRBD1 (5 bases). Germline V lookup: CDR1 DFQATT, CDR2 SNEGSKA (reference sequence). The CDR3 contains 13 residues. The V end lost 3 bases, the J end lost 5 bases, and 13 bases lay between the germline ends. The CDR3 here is CSARTAVSTEAFI. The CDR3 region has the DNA TGCAGTGCTAGGACAGCGGTGTCGACTGAAGCTTTCATT.

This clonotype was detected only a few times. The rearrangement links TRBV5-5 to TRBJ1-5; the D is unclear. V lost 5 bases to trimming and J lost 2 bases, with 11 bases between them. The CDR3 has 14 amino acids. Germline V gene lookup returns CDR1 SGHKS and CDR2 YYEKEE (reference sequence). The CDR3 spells CASRSTGGNQPQHF. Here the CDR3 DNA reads TGTGCCAGCAGATCCACTGGGGGCAATCAGCCCCAGCATTTT.

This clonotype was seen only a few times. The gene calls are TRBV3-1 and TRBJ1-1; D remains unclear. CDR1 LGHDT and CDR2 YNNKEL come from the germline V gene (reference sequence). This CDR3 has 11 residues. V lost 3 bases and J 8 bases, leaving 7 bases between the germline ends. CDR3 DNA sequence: TGTGCCAGCAGCCAGGCGACCGAAGCTTTCTTT. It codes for CASSQATEAFF. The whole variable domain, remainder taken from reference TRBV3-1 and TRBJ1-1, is DTAVSQTPKYLVTQMGNDKSIKCEQNLGHDTMYWYKQDSKKFLKIMFSYNNKELIINETVPNRFSPKSPDKAHLNLHINSLELGDSAVYFCASSQATEAFFGQGTRLTVV.

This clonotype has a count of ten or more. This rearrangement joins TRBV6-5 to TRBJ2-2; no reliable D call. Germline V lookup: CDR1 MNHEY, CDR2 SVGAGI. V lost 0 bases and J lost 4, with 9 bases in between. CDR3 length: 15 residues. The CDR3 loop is CASSYSSAVTGELFF. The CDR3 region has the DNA TGTGCCAGCAGTTACTCGTCGGCGGTCACCGGGGAGCTGTTTTTT.

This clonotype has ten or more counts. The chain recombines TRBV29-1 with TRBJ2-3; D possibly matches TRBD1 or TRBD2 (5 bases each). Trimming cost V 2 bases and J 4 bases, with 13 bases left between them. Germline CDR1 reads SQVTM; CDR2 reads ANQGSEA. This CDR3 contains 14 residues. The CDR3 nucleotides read TGCAGCGTTGAATGGGAGCGAGGGGCAGATACGCAGTATTTT. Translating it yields CSVEWERGADTQYF.

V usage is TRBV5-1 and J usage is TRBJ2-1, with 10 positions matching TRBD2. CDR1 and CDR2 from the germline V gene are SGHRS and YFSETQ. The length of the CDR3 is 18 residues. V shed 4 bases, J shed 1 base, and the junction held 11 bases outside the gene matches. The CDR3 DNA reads TGCGCCAGCAGCAGAACTAGCGGGACCTTCCCTTCCTACAATGAGCAGTTCTTC. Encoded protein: CASSRTSGTFPSYNEQFF.

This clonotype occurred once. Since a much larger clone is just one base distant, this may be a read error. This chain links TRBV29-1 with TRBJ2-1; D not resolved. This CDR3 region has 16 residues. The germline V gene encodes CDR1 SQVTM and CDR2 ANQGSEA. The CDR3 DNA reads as TGCAGCGTTGAATTTCCCGACGCAGAGACCTACAATGAGCAGTGCTTC. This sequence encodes CSVEFPDAETYNEQCF.

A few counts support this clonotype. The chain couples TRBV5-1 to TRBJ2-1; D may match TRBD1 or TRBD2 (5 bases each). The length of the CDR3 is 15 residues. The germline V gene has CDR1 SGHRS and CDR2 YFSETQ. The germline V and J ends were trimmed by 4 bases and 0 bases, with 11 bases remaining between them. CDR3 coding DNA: TGCGCCAGCAGCAGGGACGGAGGCTCCTACAATGAGCAGTTCTTC. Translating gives CASSRDGGSYNEQFF.